This is a list of T cell receptor beta chains from one sample in a study of blood T cell repertoires in COVID-19. TCRdb keeps only in-frame clones here, not all; method: immunoSEQ multiplex PCR. The repertoire holds some 150,000 clones, with about four fifths as singletons. The sample taken for sequencing was peripheral blood. The source is a woman of 80 years or more with acute or convalescent COVID-19. Each CDR3 is given with its conserved first and last residue. The D gene is left open where the match is weak. Size is stated for part of the rows, as once, few or many counts, or as a class when the clone is expanded.

>TRBV6-5|TRBJ1-1|-|-
CASSYYGGLGAFF
TGTGCCAGCAGTTACTACGGGGGGCTGGGAGCTTTCTTT
>TRBV6-2/TRBV6-3|TRBJ2-1|TRBD2|-
CASSYGSGTFDEQFF
TGTGCCAGCAGTTATGGTAGCGGGACCTTCGATGAGCAGTTCTTC
>TRBV7-9|TRBJ2-3|TRBD2|-
CASGSAGGTDTQYF
TGTGCCAGCGGTTCAGCGGGGGGCACAGATACGCAGTATTTT
>TRBV2|TRBJ2-7|-|-
CASGLKQYF
TGTGCCAGCGGGCTTAAGCAGTACTTC
>TRBV7-2|TRBJ2-1|TRBD1|few
CASSYTTGALYNEQFF
TGTGCCAGCAGCTATACTACAGGGGCCCTTTACAATGAGCAGTTCTTC
>TRBV5-1|TRBJ2-3|-|-
CASSWTSTDTQYF
TGCGCCAGCAGCTGGACTAGCACAGATACGCAGTATTTT
>TRBV6-5|TRBJ2-3|-|-
CASSRVGTDTQYF
TGTGCCAGCAGCCGAGTCGGGACAGATACGCAGTATTTT
>TRBV3-1/TRBV3-2|TRBJ1-2|-|-
CASSQVQSYGYTF
TGTGCCAGCAGCCAAGTTCAGTCTTATGGCTACACCTTC
>TRBV24-1|TRBJ1-2|TRBD1|-
CATSDSLGQGRGYTF
TGTGCCACCAGTGATTCTCTCGGACAGGGCCGGGGCTACACCTTC
>TRBV2|TRBJ1-1|TRBD1|-
CASRPGQGLLTEAFF
TGTGCCAGCAGACCGGGACAGGGGCTCCTCACTGAAGCTTTCTTT
>TRBV15|TRBJ2-4|TRBD2|few
CATSRDPPGTKGNIQYF
TGTGCCACCAGCAGAGATCCTCCCGGGACTAAGGGGAACATTCAGTACTTC